This T cell receptor (beta chain) was observed in a study of cytomegalovirus exposure and HLA in healthy donors. Points from the study as a whole: Associated with HLA alleles at 0.05 false discovery rate in a later analysis were 16,951 TCR beta sequences.

In the case of this clone: What it binds is not known.

The length of the CDR3 is 15 residues. V trimming: 4 bases; J trimming: 1 base; junction bases outside the gene matches: 3. In germline, CDR1 is SGHRS, CDR2 YFSETQ. It was with 60 Vbeta and 13 Jbeta primers that the PCR ran. Profiled with immunoSEQ multiplex PCR; TCRdb holds only in-frame clones, not every one. The sample has about 160,000 clones, approximately 86% seen once. The rearrangement joins TRBV5-1 to TRBJ2-2; 8 bases map to TRBD2. The receptor comes from a woman under 30 in good health and CMV-seronegative. The source material was PBMCs. The CDR3: CASSNSGVNTGELFF. The CDR3 DNA reads as TGCGCCAGCAGCAATAGCGGGGTGAACACCGGGGAGCTGTTTTTT.